Listed below are T cell receptor beta chains from one sample, sequenced in a study of tissue T cells after allogeneic stem cell transplantation. This table comes from immunoSEQ multiplex PCR, and its TCRdb copy is limited to in-frame clones, with some not included. The sample yields about 5,800 clones, around 59% seen once. The sequenced sample was tissue from the jejunum, obtained at autopsy. These receptor sequences come from a male donor aged 60 or over with lung cancer. Each CDR3 is given with its conserved first and last residue. The D gene is left open where the match is weak. Part of the rows lack a size; the others show once, few, many or a class for expanded clones.

NA,TRBD1,TRBJ1-3,TRBV18,TGTGCCAGCTCACCACGGACAGGGAACTCTGGAAACACCATATATTTT,CASSPRTGNSGNTIYF
NA,NA,TRBJ2-7,TRBV6-6,TGTGCCAGCAGTTACAATTCAGGCTCCTACGAGCAGTACTTC,CASSYNSGSYEQYF
NA,NA,TRBJ1-1,TRBV30,TGTGCCTGGAGTGTACTCAGGGCTGACACTGAAGCTTTCTTT,CAWSVLRADTEAFF
NA,TRBD1,TRBJ2-7,TRBV2,TGTGCCAGCAGTGGTTCGGGACAGGGGTATAGCGAGCAGTACTTC,CASSGSGQGYSEQYF
NA,NA,TRBJ2-5,TRBV3-1/TRBV3-2,TGTGCCAGCAGCGGAGACCGTGGAGAGACCCAGTACTTC,CASSGDRGETQYF
medium-sized,NA,TRBJ1-1,TRBV27,TGTGCCAGCAAGGGCGGCACTGAAGCTTTCTTT,CASKGGTEAFF
NA,NA,TRBJ2-7,TRBV4-1,TGCGCCAGCAGCCGTCAACAGGGCTACGAGCAGTACTTC,CASSRQQGYEQYF
few,NA,TRBJ1-5,TRBV12-3/TRBV12-4,TGTGCCAGCATGAGGGGCGGCAATCAGCCCCAGCATTTT,CASMRGGNQPQHF
NA,TRBD2,TRBJ2-3,TRBV7-2,TGTGCCAGCAGCTCTTTAGCGGGAGATAAGGATACGCAGTATTTT,CASSSLAGDKDTQYF
few,NA,TRBJ1-5,TRBV28,TGTGCCAGCCAGTACAGGGGCAATCAGCCCCAGCATTTT,CASQYRGNQPQHF
few,NA,TRBJ2-7,TRBV4-3,TGCGCCAGCAGCCGAGTGGCGGAGAGCTCCTACGAGCAGTACTTC,CASSRVAESSYEQYF
NA,NA,TRBJ1-1,TRBV5-1,TGCGCCAGCAGCTTGGGCCCCACGCAGAACACTGAAGCTTTCTTT,CASSLGPTQNTEAFF
NA,TRBD2,TRBJ2-7,TRBV11-1,TGTGCCAGCAGCTCATCTAGCGGGAGATACGAGCAGTACTTC,CASSSSSGRYEQYF
NA,NA,TRBJ2-7,TRBV6-6,TGTGCCAGCAGCCCTCTCGCCGGGGTCTACGAGCAGTACTTC,CASSPLAGVYEQYF
NA,NA,TRBJ1-1,TRBV4-3,TGCGCCAGCAGCCAAAAACCCCAACGGGAAGCTTTCTTT,CASSQKPQREAFF
NA,NA,TRBJ2-7,TRBV30,TGTGCCTGGAGACCGCCAGGGGTTAGGCACGAGCAGTACTTC,CAWRPPGVRHEQYF
NA,TRBD1,TRBJ2-5,TRBV4-3,TGCGCCAGCAGCCAAGATCTAGGACAGGGCCAAGAGACCCAGTACTTC,CASSQDLGQGQETQYF
NA,NA,TRBJ1-5,TRBV6-2/TRBV6-3,TGTGCCAGCAGTGCCTCGGCGGTCGGTCAGCCCCAGCATTTT,CASSASAVGQPQHF
NA,NA,TRBJ1-4,TRBV16,TGTGCCAGCAGCGGCCGGACTCTGGCAACTAATGAAAAACTGTTTTTT,CASSGRTLATNEKLFF
NA,TRBD1,TRBJ2-1,TRBV4-1,TGCGCCAGCAGCCATCGGACAGGGGGCGCTTCCCTCTACAATGAGCAGTTCTTC,CASSHRTGGASLYNEQFF
medium-sized,NA,TRBJ1-1,TRBV7-9,TGTGCCAGCAGCTCCCTCGAGCTAGCCAACACTGAAGCTTTCTTT,CASSSLELANTEAFF
NA,NA,TRBJ1-3,TRBV5-1,TGCGCCAGCAGCTCAGGGAAATGGGGCTCTGGAAACACCATATATTTT,CASSSGKWGSGNTIYF
medium-sized,NA,TRBJ1-3,TRBV29-1,TGCAGCGTTGAAGATACTGGAAACACCATATATTTT,CSVEDTGNTIYF
NA,TRBD1,TRBJ2-7,TRBV10-2,TGCGCCAGCAGTGAGTCTTGGACAGGTCGCTACGAGCAGTACTTC,CASSESWTGRYEQYF
few,NA,TRBJ1-6,TRBV9,TGTGCCAGCAGCGTAGAGGGGGGGCTAAATTCACCCCTCCACTTT,CASSVEGGLNSPLHF
NA,TRBD1,TRBJ2-5,TRBV25-1,TGTGCCAGCAGTGACCTGGGCAGGGGGTACCAAGAGACCCAGTACTTC,CASSDLGRGYQETQYF
NA,TRBD1,TRBJ2-7,TRBV19,TGTGCCAGTAGTACGCGGGACAGGGGCAAACCATCCTACGAGCAGTACTTC,CASSTRDRGKPSYEQYF